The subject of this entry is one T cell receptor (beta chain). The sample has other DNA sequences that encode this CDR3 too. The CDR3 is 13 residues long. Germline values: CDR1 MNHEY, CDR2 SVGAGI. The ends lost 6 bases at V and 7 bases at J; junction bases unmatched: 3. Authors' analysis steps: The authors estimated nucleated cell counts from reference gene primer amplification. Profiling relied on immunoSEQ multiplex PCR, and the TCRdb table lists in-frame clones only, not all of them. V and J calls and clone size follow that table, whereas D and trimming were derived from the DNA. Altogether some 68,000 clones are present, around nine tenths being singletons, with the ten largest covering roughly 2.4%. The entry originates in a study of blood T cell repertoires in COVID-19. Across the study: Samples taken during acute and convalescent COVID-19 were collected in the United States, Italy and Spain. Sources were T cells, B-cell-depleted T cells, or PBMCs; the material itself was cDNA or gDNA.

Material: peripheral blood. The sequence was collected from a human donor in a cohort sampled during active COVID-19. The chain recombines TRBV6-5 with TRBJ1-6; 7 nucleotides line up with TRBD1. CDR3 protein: CASRKTGNSPLHF. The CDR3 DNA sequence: TGTGCCAGCAGAAAGACAGGGAATTCACCCCTCCACTTT.